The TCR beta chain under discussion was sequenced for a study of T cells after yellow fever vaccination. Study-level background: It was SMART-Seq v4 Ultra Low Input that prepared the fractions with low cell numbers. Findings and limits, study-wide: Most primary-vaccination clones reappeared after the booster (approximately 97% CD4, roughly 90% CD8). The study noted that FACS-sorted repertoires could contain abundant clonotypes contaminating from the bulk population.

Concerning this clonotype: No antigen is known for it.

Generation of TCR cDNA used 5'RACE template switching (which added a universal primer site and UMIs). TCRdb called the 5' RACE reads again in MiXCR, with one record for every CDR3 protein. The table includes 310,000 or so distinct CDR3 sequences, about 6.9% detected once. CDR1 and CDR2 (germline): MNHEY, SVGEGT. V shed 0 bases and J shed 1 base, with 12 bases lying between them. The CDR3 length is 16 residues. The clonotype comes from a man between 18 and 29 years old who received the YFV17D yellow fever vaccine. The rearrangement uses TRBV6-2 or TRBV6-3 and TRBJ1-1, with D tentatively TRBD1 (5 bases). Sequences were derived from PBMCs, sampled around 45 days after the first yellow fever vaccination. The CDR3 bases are TGTGCCAGCAGTTACTCGGAAGGGAGGGGGAACACTGAAGCTTTCTTT. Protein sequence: CASSYSEGRGNTEAFF.